These 8 T cell receptor beta chains share one sample of origin, sequenced in a study of blood T cell repertoires in COVID-19. TCRdb keeps only in-frame clones here, not all; method: immunoSEQ multiplex PCR. The sample shows 100,000 to 150,000 clones, 60% to 80% of them seen only once. The sample was peripheral blood. The source is a man in his 60s with acute or convalescent COVID-19.

The chain has TRBV11-2 and TRBJ2-5; tentatively, D is TRBD2 (6 bases). Germline loops: CDR1 SGHAT, CDR2 FQNNGV. The V and J ends lost 1 base and 5 bases respectively, with 17 bases between them. This CDR3 region has 16 residues. The CDR3 nucleotides are TGTGCCAGCAGCTTAGTGGGCGGGGACGAAGGGGAGACCCAGTACTTC. It specifies CASSLVGGDEGETQYF.

This clone turned up a few times. The chain joins TRBV7-8 to TRBJ1-5, with D possibly matching TRBD1 (6 bases). Per the germline V gene, CDR1 is SGHVS and CDR2 is FQNEAQ. V lost 5 bases, J lost 10 bases, and 9 bases lay in between. The CDR3 length is 11 residues. CDR3 DNA: TGTGCCAGCAGCCTACAGGGCCCCCAGCATTTT. Its translation: CASSLQGPQHF. The variable domain in full, completed from reference TRBV7-8 and TRBJ1-5, reads GAGVSQSPRYKVAKRGQDVALRCDPISGHVSLFWYQQALGQGPEFLTYFQNEAQLDKSGLPSDRFFAERPEGSVSTLKIQRTQQEDSAVYLCASSLQGPQHFGDGTRLSIL.

This chain connects TRBV7-3 to TRBJ2-1, with D possibly TRBD2 on 5 matching bases. V was clipped by 1 base and J by 5 bases, with 9 bases between them. There are 14 residues in the CDR3. The germline V gene encodes CDR1 SGHTA and CDR2 FQGTGA. CDR3 nucleotide sequence: TGTGCCAGCAGCTTAAGCGGGTTAAACAATGAGCAGTTCTTC. Its translation: CASSLSGLNNEQFF. The entire variable domain, with the rest obtained from reference TRBV7-3 and TRBJ2-1, is as follows: GAGVSQTPSNKVTEKGKYVELRCDPISGHTALYWYRQSLGQGPEFLIYFQGTGAADDSGLPNDRFFAVRPEGSVSTLKIQRTERGDSAVYLCASSLSGLNNEQFFGPGTRLTVL.

This clone has more than one count but fewer than ten. The chain combines TRBV29-1 with TRBJ1-1, with unresolved D. The CDR3 spans 11 residues. Germline loops: CDR1 SQVTM, CDR2 ANQGSEA. The V and J ends lost 6 bases and 2 bases respectively, with 7 bases between them. The CDR3 loop reads CSVRVNTEAFF. As DNA, the CDR3 is TGCAGCGTGAGGGTCAACACTGAAGCTTTCTTT.

The V gene is TRBV2, the J gene TRBJ1-2, with no clear D. This CDR3 spans 12 amino acids. Looked up from germline, CDR1 is SNHLY and CDR2 is FYNNEI. Deletions cut 7 bases from V and 4 bases from J, with 10 bases between. CDR3 coding DNA: TGTGCCAGCAAACCGGGTGTCTATGGCTACACCTTC. Protein product: CASKPGVYGYTF.

This clone has a handful of counts. The sample has other DNA sequences that encode this CDR3 too. The rearrangement joins TRBV2 to TRBJ1-2; 8 bases are shared with TRBD1. Germline-derived CDR1 and CDR2 are SNHLY and FYNNEI. This CDR3 comprises 14 residues. The V gene end was trimmed by 3 bases and the J gene end by 4 bases; junction bases not matched to a gene: 4. The CDR3 region is CASSDQGAAYGYTF. As DNA, the CDR3 is TGTGCCAGCAGTGACCAGGGGGCGGCCTATGGCTACACCTTC.

The V call is TRBV2, the J call TRBJ1-6; weak D call: TRBD1 (5 bases). This CDR3 contains 13 residues. V shed 6 bases and J shed 9 bases, with 12 bases lying between them. Looked up from germline, CDR1 is SNHLY and CDR2 is FYNNEI. In nucleotides, the CDR3 is TGTGCCAGCAGGTCCGGGGGAAGTTCACCCCTCCACTTT. It yields the protein CASRSGGSSPLHF.

V is TRBV27 and J is TRBJ1-1, with TRBD1 matching 7 bases. CDR3 size: 15 residues. The germline V gene has CDR1 MNHEY and CDR2 SMNVEV (reference sequence). After removal of 8 bases from V and 3 bases from J, the junction contained 12 bases not matched to a gene. CDR3 bases: TGTGCCAGCGCCCCTCTTGACAGGGTTCACACTGAAGCTTTCTTT. Residues: CASAPLDRVHTEAFF.